Following are 28 T cell receptor beta chains from one sample sequenced in a study of blood T cells in healthy people across ages. Next came a second PCR, run for about 6 to 12 cycles, which used a sample-barcoded 5' primer along with a J-beta primer mix. TCRdb re-called the 5' RACE reads with MiXCR, one entry per CDR3 protein. The sample lists 1.5 million to 2 million distinct CDR3 sequences, about 31% occurring once. The specimen was blood. All receptors derive from a woman aged 25 to 39 in good health.

This chain links TRBV10-3 with TRBJ1-2, with TRBD1 identical over 10 bases. CDR1 is ENHRY and CDR2 is SYGVKD in the germline V gene. With 6 bases clipped from V and 5 bases from J, the junction kept 6 bases outside the gene matches. The CDR3 covers 14 residues. CDR3 nucleotides: TGTGCCATCAGGGGGGGGACAGGGGAATATGGCTACACCTTC. Protein sequence: CAIRGGTGEYGYTF.

The rearrangement uses TRBV20-1 and TRBJ2-1; D unresolved. V lost 1 base to trimming and J lost 5 bases, with 6 bases between them. CDR3 length: 12 residues. Germline loops: CDR1 DFQATT, CDR2 SNEGSKA (reference sequence). DNA of the CDR3: TGCAGTGCTAGAGTCCTGGACAATGAGCAGTTCTTC. Amino acid sequence: CSARVLDNEQFF.

V is TRBV28 and J is TRBJ1-5; no firm D call. V was clipped by 2 bases and J by 0 bases, with 11 bases between them. The CDR3 runs to 16 residues. In germline, CDR1 is MDHEN, CDR2 SYDVKM. The DNA for the CDR3 is TGTGCCAGCAGTTTAGGGCTCGGGTATAGCAATCAGCCCCAGCATTTT. It is translated as CASSLGLGYSNQPQHF.

The chain has TRBV18 and TRBJ1-2; D is unclear. Trimming removed 0 bases from V and 4 bases from J, with 9 bases in between. There are 14 residues in the CDR3. Germline V lookup: CDR1 KGHSH, CDR2 LQKENI. Here the CDR3 reads CASSPPQVLYGYTF. The CDR3 bases are TGTGCCAGCTCACCACCTCAGGTTCTCTATGGCTACACCTTC.

J is TRBJ2-1 and V is TRBV20-1, with 11 bases that match TRBD2. Losses at the gene ends were 0 bases for V and 3 bases for J; bases not matched to a gene: 7. CDR3 length equals 17 residues. Germline-derived CDR1 and CDR2 are DFQATT and SNEGSKA (reference sequence). The CDR3 nucleotides read TGCAGTGCTAGAGATCGGCCGACTAGCGGGGACTACAATGAGCAGTTCTTC. This translates into CSARDRPTSGDYNEQFF.

The chain has TRBV7-3 and TRBJ1-3; 8 bases agree with TRBD1. Per germline, CDR1 SGHTA and CDR2 FQGTGA. The CDR3 covers 14 residues. Trimming removed 11 bases from V and 0 bases from J; junction bases left unmatched: 6. The CDR3, as DNA: TGTGCCTCGGCAGACAGGGGCTCTGGAAACACCATATATTTT. This gives the protein CASADRGSGNTIYF.

This clonotype was detected a few times. The chain carries TRBV5-1 and TRBJ2-7, with 7 bases aligning to TRBD2. There are 14 residues in the CDR3. Germline V lookup: CDR1 SGHRS, CDR2 YFSETQ. Losses at the gene ends were 5 bases for V and 2 bases for J; bases not matched to a gene: 7. The CDR3 nucleotides read TGCGCCAGCAGGTATGCTAGCGGACCCTACGAGCAGTACTTC. Translating it yields CASRYASGPYEQYF.

This clonotype was seen a few times. The V and J genes are TRBV7-9 and TRBJ2-7; D uncertain. V lost 5 bases, J lost 1 base, and 15 bases lay in between. From germline, CDR1 is SEHNR and CDR2 FQNEAQ (reference sequence). The CDR3 covers 15 residues. In nucleotides, the CDR3 is TGTGCCAGCAGCCCCGCCGTCGTGGGGTCCTACGAGCAGTACTTC. Translation gives CASSPAVVGSYEQYF.

The chain links TRBV9 to TRBJ2-5; 8 nucleotides agree with TRBD1. The CDR3 is made up of 16 amino acids. CDR1 is SGDLS, CDR2 YYNGEE, per germline. V shed 3 bases, J shed 2 bases, and the junction held 9 bases outside the gene matches. This CDR3 reads CASSAESTGVQETQYF. CDR3 nucleotides: TGTGCCAGCAGCGCGGAATCGACAGGGGTGCAAGAGACCCAGTACTTC.

Concerning this clonotype itself: A read error may be the cause here, since a much bigger clone is one base away. This chain connects TRBV3-1 to TRBJ2-3, with D tentatively TRBD1 (6 bases). The CDR3 spans 11 residues. CDR1 is LGHDT and CDR2 is YNNKEL in the germline V gene (reference sequence). CDR3 residues: CTSEGEDTQYF. The CDR3 DNA sequence: TGTACCAGCGAGGGGGAGGATACGCAGTATTTT.

This rearrangement joins TRBV9 to TRBJ2-7, with TRBD1 matching over 9 bases. This CDR3 is built from 16 residues. Trimming took 3 bases from V and 0 from J; bases not matched to a gene: 7. Germline CDR1 SGDLS, CDR2 YYNGEE. The CDR3 reads CASSATGTGLSYEQYF. Here the CDR3 DNA reads TGTGCCAGCAGCGCAACCGGGACAGGGCTCTCCTACGAGCAGTACTTC.

This clonotype was seen at least ten times. The rearrangement joins TRBV20-1 to TRBJ2-7; possible D gene TRBD1, 6 bases. Trimming took 6 bases from V and 3 from J, leaving 15 bases between them. The CDR3 covers 13 residues. Germline assignment: CDR1 DFQATT and CDR2 SNEGSKA (reference sequence). CDR3 DNA sequence: TGCAGTGCCGGTTTGGACAGCTACTACGAGCAGTACTTC. Translated, it gives CSAGLDSYYEQYF.

This chain uses TRBV29-1 with TRBJ2-7, with 9 bases matching TRBD1. Germline V gives CDR1 SQVTM, CDR2 ANQGSEA. The trim removed 7 bases at V and 5 bases at J, leaving 6 bases unmatched. The CDR3 runs 12 residues. CDR3 nucleotide sequence: TGCAGCGGGCACAGGGGGCGCGACGAGCAGTACTTC. Translated, it gives CSGHRGRDEQYF.

The rearrangement joins TRBV5-1 to TRBJ2-3, with 7 bases aligning to TRBD2. The V gene end was trimmed by 4 bases and the J gene end by 5 bases; junction bases not matched to a gene: 7. Germline-derived CDR1 and CDR2 are SGHRS and YFSETQ. CDR3 length equals 14 residues. CDR3 amino acids: CASSMLGGRDTQYF. In DNA, the CDR3 is TGCGCCAGCAGCATGCTGGGAGGGAGAGATACGCAGTATTTT.

This clonotype was seen ten or more times. The chain couples TRBV29-1 to TRBJ2-3; 7 nucleotides agree with TRBD2. This CDR3 has 12 residues. Germline V lookup: CDR1 SQVTM, CDR2 ANQGSEA. V trimming: 7 bases; J trimming: 8 bases; junction bases outside the gene matches: 9. CDR3 sequence (DNA): TGCAGCGCGGAGCGACTAGCTGGTACGCAGTATTTT. Encoded protein: CSAERLAGTQYF.

The gene calls are TRBV7-9 and TRBJ1-4; perhaps TRBD1 as D (5 bases). The CDR3 totals 16 residues. V lost 4 bases to trimming and J lost 4 bases, with 16 bases between them. Germline V gene data show CDR1 as SEHNR and CDR2 as FQNEAQ (reference sequence). In nucleotides, the CDR3 is TGTGCCAGCAGCTCCTCCTGGGGGTACGGTAATGAAAAACTGTTTTTT. It specifies CASSSSWGYGNEKLFF.

In its sample, this clonotype was seen once. Given a much more abundant clone one base away, this may be a read error. The chain is built from TRBV6-2 or TRBV6-3 and TRBJ2-7; 11 nucleotides match TRBD1. The CDR3 is made up of 15 amino acids. From germline, CDR1 is MNHEY and CDR2 SVGEGT. The CDR3 protein is CARSSRDRGTYEQYF. CDR3 sequence (DNA): TGTGCCCGCAGTTCCCGGGACAGGGGGACCTACGAGCAGTACTTC.

This clonotype was counted only a few times. V is TRBV4-2 and J is TRBJ1-2; D remains ambiguous. There are 17 residues in the CDR3. Germline V CDR1 and CDR2: LGHNA, YNFKEQ. The germline V and J ends were trimmed by 0 bases and 3 bases, with 17 bases remaining between them. Here the CDR3 DNA reads TGTGCCAGCAGCCAAGAACCCCCACTGGGATTTGACTATGGCTACACCTTC. As protein: CASSQEPPLGFDYGYTF.

This sequence joins TRBV6-1 and TRBJ1-1, with 7 bases that match TRBD1. The germline V gene has CDR1 MNHNS and CDR2 SASEGT. V lost 3 bases to trimming and J lost 1 base; unmatched junction nucleotides: 5. This CDR3 has 15 amino acids. CDR3 residues: CASSDTGVRNTEAFF. CDR3 sequence (DNA): TGTGCCAGCAGTGATACAGGGGTTAGGAACACTGAAGCTTTCTTT.

The sample holds a few counts of this clonotype. The CDR3 protein is CAGTGTDAPLAQHF. CDR3 DNA: TGTGCCGGAACCGGGACGGACGCGCCCCTGGCCCAGCATTTT. This chain links TRBV6-1 with TRBJ1-5; TRBD1 might be the D (5 bases). In germline, CDR1 is MNHNS, CDR2 SASEGT. The CDR3 is 14 residues long. V lost 11 bases and J 11 bases, leaving 25 bases between the germline ends.

This clonotype has a handful of counts. The V gene is TRBV9, the J gene TRBJ2-1; D ambiguous. The germline V gene encodes CDR1 SGDLS and CDR2 YYNGEE. V gave up 1 base and J gave up 7 bases, with 15 bases separating them. CDR3 size: 15 residues. Here the CDR3 DNA reads TGTGCCAGCAGCGTAAGTCACTCCCTAACGAATGAGCAGTTCTTC. This translates into CASSVSHSLTNEQFF.

V is TRBV13 and J is TRBJ1-1; perhaps TRBD1 as D (6 bases). The CDR3 runs to 14 residues. In germline, CDR1 is PRHDT, CDR2 FYEKMQ (reference sequence). Trimming took 3 bases from V and 8 from J, leaving 16 bases between them. The CDR3 region has the DNA TGTGCCAGCAGCTTCGGCAGAAGGGGGATGGAAGCTTTCTTT. It encodes CASSFGRRGMEAFF.

Concerning this clonotype itself: The missing conserved phenylalanine or tryptophan at the end of this CDR3 makes a read error likely. The chain is built from TRBV5-1 and TRBJ2-5; perhaps TRBD2 as D (6 bases). V lost 6 bases and J lost 5, with 17 bases in between. Looked up from germline, CDR1 is SGHRS and CDR2 is YFSETQ. The CDR3 is 14 amino acids. Here the CDR3 DNA reads TGCGCCAGCACCTCCGGGGGACCGTGGGAGACCCAGTACGTC. Translated: CASTSGGPWETQYV.

This clonotype was counted only a few times. V is TRBV5-1 and J is TRBJ2-1, with no clear D. The V end was cut by 2 bases, the J end by 5 bases, with 8 bases between. This CDR3 has 13 amino acids. Germline CDR1 reads SGHRS; CDR2 reads YFSETQ. CDR3 in DNA: TGCGCCAGCAGCTTCACAGTGGACAATGAGCAGTTCTTC. Amino acid sequence: CASSFTVDNEQFF. The variable domain in full, completed from reference TRBV5-1 and TRBJ2-1, reads KAGVTQTPRYLIKTRGQQVTLSCSPISGHRSVSWYQQTPGQGLQFLFEYFSETQRNKGNFPGRFSGRQFSNSRSEMNVSTLELGDSALYLCASSFTVDNEQFFGPGTRLTVL.

Regarding this clonotype: This sequence may be a read error, since a much larger clone differs from it by one base. The V gene is TRBV29-1, the J gene TRBJ2-5; D possibly corresponds to TRBD1 (6 bases). This CDR3 contains 12 residues. Per germline, CDR1 SQVTM and CDR2 ANQGSEA. The CDR3 DNA follows: TGCAGCGTTGAAAGAGGGGGAGAGACCCAGGACTTC. Translating gives CSVERGGETQDF.

This clonotype has a handful of counts. This rearrangement joins TRBV5-1 to TRBJ1-2, with D hard to call. CDR1 is SGHRS, CDR2 YFSETQ, per germline. CDR3 length: 15 amino acids. Trimming cost V 4 bases and J 0 bases, with 13 bases left between them. As DNA, the CDR3 is TGCGCCAGCAGCCATGAACGCACTACTAACTATGGCTACACCTTC. This translates into CASSHERTTNYGYTF.

V is TRBV6-1 and J is TRBJ2-1; 9 positions match TRBD1. CDR3 length: 13 residues. Losses at the gene ends were 10 bases for V and 4 bases for J; bases not matched to a gene: 5. Germline assignment: CDR1 MNHNS and CDR2 SASEGT. The CDR3 DNA reads as TGTGCCACCGGGACAGGGAGGTACAATGAGCAGTTCTTC. Residues: CATGTGRYNEQFF.

V is TRBV7-2 and J is TRBJ2-7; 12 bases match TRBD2. V lost 6 bases and J lost 7; bases outside the gene matches: 7. Germline lookup yields CDR1 SGHTA and CDR2 FQGNSA. The CDR3 has 14 residues. Here the CDR3 reads CASRPTSGSEEQYF. The CDR3, as DNA: TGTGCCAGCAGACCGACTAGCGGGAGCGAAGAGCAGTACTTC.